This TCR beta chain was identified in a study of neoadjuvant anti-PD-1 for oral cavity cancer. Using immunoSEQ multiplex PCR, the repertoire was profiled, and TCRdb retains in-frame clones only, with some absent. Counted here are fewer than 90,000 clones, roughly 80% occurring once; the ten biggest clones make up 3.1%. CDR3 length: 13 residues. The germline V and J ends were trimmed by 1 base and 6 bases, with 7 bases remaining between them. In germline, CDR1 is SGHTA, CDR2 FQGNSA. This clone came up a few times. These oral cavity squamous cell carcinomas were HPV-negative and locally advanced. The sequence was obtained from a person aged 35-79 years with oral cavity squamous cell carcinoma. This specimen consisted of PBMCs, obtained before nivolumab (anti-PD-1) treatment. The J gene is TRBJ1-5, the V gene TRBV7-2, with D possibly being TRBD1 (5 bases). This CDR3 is CASSLVGGQPQHF. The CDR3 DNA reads TGTGCCAGCAGCTTAGTTGGGGGTCAGCCCCAGCATTTT.